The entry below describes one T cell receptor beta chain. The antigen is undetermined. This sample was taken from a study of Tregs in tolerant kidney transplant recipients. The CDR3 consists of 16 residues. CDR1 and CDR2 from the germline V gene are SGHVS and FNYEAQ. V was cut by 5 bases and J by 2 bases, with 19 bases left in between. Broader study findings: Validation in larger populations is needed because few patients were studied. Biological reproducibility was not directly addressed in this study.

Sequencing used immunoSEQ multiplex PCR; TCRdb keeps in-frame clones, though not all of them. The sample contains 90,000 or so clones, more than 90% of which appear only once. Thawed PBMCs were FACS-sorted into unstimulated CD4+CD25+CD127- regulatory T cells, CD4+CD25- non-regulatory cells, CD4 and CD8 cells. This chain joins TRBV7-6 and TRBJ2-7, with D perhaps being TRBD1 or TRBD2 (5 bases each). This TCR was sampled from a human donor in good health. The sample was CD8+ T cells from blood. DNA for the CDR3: TGTGCCAGCAGCCAACAAAAGGGACCTAGCCCCTACGAGCAGTACTTC. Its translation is CASSQQKGPSPYEQYF.